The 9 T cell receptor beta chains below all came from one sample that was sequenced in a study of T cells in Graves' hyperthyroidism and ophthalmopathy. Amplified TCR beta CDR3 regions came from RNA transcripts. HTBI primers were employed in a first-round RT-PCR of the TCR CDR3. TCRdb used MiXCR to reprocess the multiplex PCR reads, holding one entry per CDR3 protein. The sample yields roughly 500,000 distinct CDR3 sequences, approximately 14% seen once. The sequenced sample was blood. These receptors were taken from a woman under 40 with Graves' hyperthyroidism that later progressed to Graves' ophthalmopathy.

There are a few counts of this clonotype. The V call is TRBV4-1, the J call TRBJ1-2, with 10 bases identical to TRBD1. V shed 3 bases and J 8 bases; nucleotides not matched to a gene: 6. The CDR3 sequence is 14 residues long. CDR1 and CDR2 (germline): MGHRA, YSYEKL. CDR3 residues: CASSQAGTGEGYTF. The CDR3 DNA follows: TGCGCCAGCAGCCAGGCCGGGACAGGGGAAGGCTACACCTTC.

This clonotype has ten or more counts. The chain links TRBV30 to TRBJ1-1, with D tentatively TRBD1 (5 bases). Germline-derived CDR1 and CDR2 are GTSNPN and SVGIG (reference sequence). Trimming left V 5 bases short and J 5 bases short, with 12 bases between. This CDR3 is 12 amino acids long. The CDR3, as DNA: TGTGCCTGGGATCGCGGGGGTACTGAAGCTTTCTTT. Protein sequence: CAWDRGGTEAFF.

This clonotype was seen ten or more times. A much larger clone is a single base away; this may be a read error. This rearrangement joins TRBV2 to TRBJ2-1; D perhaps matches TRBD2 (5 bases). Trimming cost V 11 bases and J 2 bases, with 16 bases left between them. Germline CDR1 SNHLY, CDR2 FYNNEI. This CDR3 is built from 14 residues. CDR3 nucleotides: TGTGCCGGCAAGGTCGGACTGACCTACAATGAGCAGTTCTTC. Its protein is CAGKVGLTYNEQFF.

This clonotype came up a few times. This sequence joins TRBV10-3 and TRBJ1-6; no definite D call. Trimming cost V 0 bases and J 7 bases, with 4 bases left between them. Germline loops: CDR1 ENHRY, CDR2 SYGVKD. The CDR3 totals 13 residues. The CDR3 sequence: CAISESPNSPLHF. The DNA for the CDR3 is TGTGCCATCAGTGAGTCCCCCAATTCACCCCTCCACTTT.

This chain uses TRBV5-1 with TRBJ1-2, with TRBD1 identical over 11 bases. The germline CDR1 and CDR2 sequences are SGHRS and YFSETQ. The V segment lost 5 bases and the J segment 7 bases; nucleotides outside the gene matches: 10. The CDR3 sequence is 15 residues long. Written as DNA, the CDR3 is TGCGCCAGCAGAAAGGGACAGGGGGTCGATGGTGGCTACACCTTC. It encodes CASRKGQGVDGGYTF. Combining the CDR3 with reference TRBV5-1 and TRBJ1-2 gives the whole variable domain KAGVTQTPRYLIKTRGQQVTLSCSPISGHRSVSWYQQTPGQGLQFLFEYFSETQRNKGNFPGRFSGRQFSNSRSEMNVSTLELGDSALYLCASRKGQGVDGGYTFGSGTRLTVV.

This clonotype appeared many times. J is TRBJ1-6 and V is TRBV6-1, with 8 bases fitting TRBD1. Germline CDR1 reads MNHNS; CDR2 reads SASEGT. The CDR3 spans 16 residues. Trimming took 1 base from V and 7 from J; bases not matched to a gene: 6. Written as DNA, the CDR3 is TGTGCCAGCAGTGAAGTCCAGGGGGCGGCGAATTCACCCCTCCACTTT. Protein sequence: CASSEVQGAANSPLHF.

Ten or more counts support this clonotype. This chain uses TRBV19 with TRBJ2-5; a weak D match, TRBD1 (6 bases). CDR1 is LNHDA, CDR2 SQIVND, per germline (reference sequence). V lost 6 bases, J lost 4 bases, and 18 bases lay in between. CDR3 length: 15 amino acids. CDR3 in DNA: TGTGCCAGTAGCCCCGACAGGTCGACGGGAGAGACCCAGTACTTC. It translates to CASSPDRSTGETQYF.

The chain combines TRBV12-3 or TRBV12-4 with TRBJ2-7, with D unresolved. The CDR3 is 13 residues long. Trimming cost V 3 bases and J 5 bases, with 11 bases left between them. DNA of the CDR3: TGTGCCAGCAGTTTTGGCCTACTCCACGAGCAGTACTTC. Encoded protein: CASSFGLLHEQYF.

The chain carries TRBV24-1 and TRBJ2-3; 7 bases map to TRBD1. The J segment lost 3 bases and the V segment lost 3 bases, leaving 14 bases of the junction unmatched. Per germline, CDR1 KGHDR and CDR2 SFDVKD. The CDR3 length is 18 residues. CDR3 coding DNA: TGTGCCACCAGTGATCCATCACCGGGACAGAGGGAGACAGATACGCAGTATTTT. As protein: CATSDPSPGQRETDTQYF.